One sample yielded the 15 T cell receptor beta chains listed below, sequenced in a study of T cell responses to AZD1222 COVID-19 vaccine. Sequencing was performed with immunoSEQ multiplex PCR; in TCRdb, only in-frame clones are kept and a portion is missing. Here the sample spans 150,000 to 200,000 clones, roughly 92% being singletons. The source was peripheral blood, collected 28 days after the second dose of the MenACWY control vaccine. The receptors originated from an adult who received the MenACWY meningococcal vaccine as a control.

In its sample, this clone was seen once. The chain employs TRBV7-2 and TRBJ1-2, with D unclear. V gave up 1 base and J gave up 0 bases, with 9 bases separating them. The CDR3 has 15 residues. Germline CDR1 and CDR2: SGHTA and FQGNSA. CDR3 sequence: CASSLEVIPNYGYTF. As DNA, the CDR3 is TGTGCCAGCAGCTTAGAGGTCATTCCTAACTATGGCTACACCTTC.

V gene TRBV7-3 combines with J gene TRBJ2-7; D is unresolved. CDR3 length: 13 residues. CDR1 is SGHTA, CDR2 FQGTGA, per germline. V shed 5 bases and J shed 0 bases, with 8 bases lying between them. CDR3 amino acids: CASSPGPSYEQYF. The CDR3 bases are TGTGCCAGCAGCCCCGGACCCTCCTACGAGCAGTACTTC.

This rearrangement joins TRBV7-6 to TRBJ2-7; the match to TRBD2 covers 12 bases. CDR3 length: 20 amino acids. The V gene end was trimmed by 1 base and the J gene end by 1 base; junction bases not matched to a gene: 14. The germline V gene has CDR1 SGHVS and CDR2 FNYEAQ. CDR3: CASSLGGAGGTSGFSYEQYF. CDR3 coding DNA: TGTGCCAGCAGCTTAGGTGGTGCAGGGGGGACTAGCGGGTTTTCCTACGAGCAGTACTTC. The whole variable domain, remainder taken from reference TRBV7-6 and TRBJ2-7, is GAGVSQSPRYKVTKRGQDVALRCDPISGHVSLYWYRQALGQGPEFLTYFNYEAQQDKSGLPNDRFSAERPEGSISTLTIQRTEQRDSAMYRCASSLGGAGGTSGFSYEQYFGPGTRLTVT.

The chain joins TRBV5-4 to TRBJ2-3; TRBD2 matches at 9 bases. From germline, CDR1 is SGHNT and CDR2 YYREEE (reference sequence). The CDR3 contains 13 residues. Trimming removed 4 bases from V and 5 bases from J; junction bases left unmatched: 2. CDR3 DNA sequence: TGTGCCAGCAGCGCGGGGGGGAAAGATACGCAGTATTTT. The encoded protein is CASSAGGKDTQYF.

Comments on this clone: The sample carries other DNA sequences with the same CDR3. V and J are TRBV19 and TRBJ1-5; 7 bases agree with TRBD1. Germline trimming cut 6 bases from V and 4 bases from J; bases unmatched to any gene: 0. This CDR3 comprises 12 residues. Germline lookup yields CDR1 LNHDA and CDR2 SQIVND (reference sequence). CDR3 coding DNA: TGTGCCAGTAGACAGGGGAATCAGCCCCAGCATTTT. It is translated as CASRQGNQPQHF.

The chain has TRBV9 and TRBJ2-2; D possibly corresponds to TRBD2 (6 bases). V was trimmed by 0 bases and J by 6 bases, leaving 9 bases between them. Germline CDR1 SGDLS, CDR2 YYNGEE. The CDR3 is made up of 14 amino acids. Here the CDR3 reads CASSVVERAGELFF. Here the CDR3 DNA reads TGTGCCAGCAGCGTAGTGGAGCGGGCCGGGGAGCTGTTTTTT.

In its sample, this clone was seen once. The chain employs TRBV5-1 and TRBJ1-2; D is uncertain. V was pared by 0 bases and J by 2 bases, with 5 bases between. Germline CDR1 reads SGHRS; CDR2 reads YFSETQ. CDR3 length equals 13 residues. The CDR3 region is CASSLASNYGYTF. DNA for the CDR3: TGCGCCAGCAGCTTGGCTTCCAACTATGGCTACACCTTC.

The V and J genes are TRBV5-1 and TRBJ1-1; possible D gene TRBD1, 6 bases. V lost 2 bases and J lost 6, with 11 bases in between. The CDR3 runs 13 residues. Germline CDR1 is SGHRS and CDR2 is YFSETQ. The CDR3 nucleotides are TGCGCCAGCAGCTTAGCAGGGGTCGCTGAAGCTTTCTTT. As protein: CASSLAGVAEAFF.

The V call is TRBV14, the J call TRBJ2-1; D not resolved. The CDR3 runs 12 residues. Germline loops: CDR1 SGHDN, CDR2 FVKESK. V was shortened by 4 bases and J by 6 bases, with 7 bases between the two germline ends. The CDR3 DNA follows: TGTGCCAGCAGCCGGGTCGGCAATGAGCAGTTCTTC. It codes for CASSRVGNEQFF.

J is TRBJ2-5 and V is TRBV11-3; 7 positions agree with TRBD2. Germline trimming cut 5 bases from V and 7 bases from J; bases unmatched to any gene: 10. CDR3 size: 14 residues. Germline V lookup: CDR1 SGHNT, CDR2 YENEEA. The CDR3 here is CASSPREGPRTQYF. The CDR3 DNA sequence: TGTGCCAGCAGCCCAAGGGAGGGACCCAGGACCCAGTACTTC. The whole variable domain, remainder taken from reference TRBV11-3 and TRBJ2-5, is EAGVVQSPRYKIIEKKQPVAFWCNPISGHNTLYWYLQNLGQGPELLIRYENEEAVDDSQLPKDRFSAERLKGVDSTLKIQPAELGDSAVYLCASSPREGPRTQYFGPGTRLLVL.

The chain carries TRBV6-5 and TRBJ2-1, with no clear D. The germline gives CDR1 MNHEY, CDR2 SVGAGI. The CDR3 consists of 14 residues. V was shortened by 4 bases and J by 3 bases, with 10 bases between the two germline ends. DNA of the CDR3: TGTGCCAGCAGTTCGCGCCGGATCTACAATGAGCAGTTCTTC. Translation: CASSSRRIYNEQFF.

The V call is TRBV9, the J call TRBJ2-3, with 7 bases aligning to TRBD2. Unmatched junction bases numbered 12, after V lost 3 bases and J lost 2 bases. There are 17 residues in the CDR3. Germline V gene sequence: CDR1 SGDLS, CDR2 YYNGEE. The CDR3 nucleotides read TGTGCCAGCAGCGCCAACTTAGAGCGGGAAGACACAGATACGCAGTATTTT. Translation gives CASSANLEREDTDTQYF.

V and J are TRBV3-1 (or the pseudogene TRBV3-2) and TRBJ1-2, with D tentatively TRBD1 (6 bases). This CDR3 contains 18 residues. Trimming left V 2 bases short and J 2 bases short, with 21 bases between. Germline CDR1 and CDR2: LGHDT and YNNKEL (reference sequence). The CDR3 coding sequence is TGTGCCAGCAGCCAAAAAGGTCATGCCACAGGGTTCAACTATGGCTACACCTTC. Translating it yields CASSQKGHATGFNYGYTF.

In this sample, this clone turned up once. The chain uses TRBV2 and TRBJ2-2, with 9 bases lining up with TRBD1. Per the germline V gene, CDR1 is SNHLY and CDR2 is FYNNEI. Losses at the gene ends were 6 bases for V and 2 bases for J; bases not matched to a gene: 4. The CDR3 has 15 residues. CDR3: CASSRDRANTGELFF. For the CDR3, the DNA is TGTGCCAGCAGCCGGGACAGGGCTAACACCGGGGAGCTGTTTTTT.

The genes are TRBV5-1 and TRBJ1-5; D remains ambiguous. CDR3 length: 16 residues. Germline loops: CDR1 SGHRS, CDR2 YFSETQ. V lost 0 bases and J lost 1, with 11 bases in between. CDR3 sequence: CASSLAGVGSNQPQHF. The CDR3 nucleotides are TGCGCCAGCAGCTTGGCTGGGGTGGGGAGCAATCAGCCCCAGCATTTT.